The 29 T cell receptor beta chains below come from one sample, sequenced in a study of blood T cell repertoires in COVID-19. The table came from immunoSEQ multiplex PCR; TCRdb's copy has only in-frame clones and leaves some out. This table has tens of thousands of clones, 75% to 85% appearing once. Material: peripheral blood. These receptors were collected from an elderly woman with acute or convalescent COVID-19.

The V and J genes are TRBV3-1 (or the pseudogene TRBV3-2) and TRBJ2-5; possibly TRBD2 for D (5 bases). This CDR3 region has 14 residues. From germline, CDR1 is LGHDT and CDR2 YNNKEL (reference sequence). V lost 0 bases and J 7 bases, leaving 12 bases between the germline ends. The CDR3 DNA is TGTGCCAGCAGCCAAGATGGAGGAATTGGGACCCAGTACTTC. The encoded protein is CASSQDGGIGTQYF.

The chain couples TRBV9 to TRBJ1-2; 9 nucleotides align to TRBD1. J lost 7 bases, V lost 0 bases, and 4 bases had no gene match. The CDR3 is 14 amino acids. Germline-derived CDR1 and CDR2 are SGDLS and YYNGEE. CDR3 loop: CASSVGTGEPGYTF. CDR3 nucleotide sequence: TGTGCCAGCAGCGTAGGGACAGGGGAGCCTGGCTACACCTTC.

This clone was detected only a few times. CDR3 sequence reads: CASSPNSGNSYEQYF. The DNA for the CDR3 is TGTGCCAGCAGCCCCAATAGCGGGAACTCCTACGAGCAGTACTTC. The chain couples TRBV5-4 to TRBJ2-7, with 8 positions matching TRBD2. Germline V lookup: CDR1 SGHNT, CDR2 YYREEE (reference sequence). The V gene end was trimmed by 4 bases and the J gene end by 0 bases; junction bases not matched to a gene: 6. The CDR3 runs 15 residues.

The chain is built from TRBV19 and TRBJ2-5; tentative D call: TRBD2 (5 bases). Germline CDR1 is LNHDA and CDR2 is SQIVND (reference sequence). Between the trimmed V and J ends, which lost 7 bases and 5 bases, there was a span of 20 bases. The CDR3 sequence is 15 residues long. In nucleotides, the CDR3 is TGTGCCAGTACCAGAACCCCCGGGCGGGTGGAGACCCAGTACTTC. Amino acid sequence: CASTRTPGRVETQYF.

At least ten counts were recorded for this clone. Distinct nucleotide sequences in the sample also encode this CDR3. The J gene is TRBJ2-2, the V gene TRBV5-1; D is possibly TRBD1 (6 bases). The germline CDR1 and CDR2 sequences are SGHRS and YFSETQ. The CDR3 runs 15 residues. The V and J ends lost 0 bases and 3 bases respectively, with 9 bases between them. CDR3 coding DNA: TGCGCCAGCAGCTTGGGCGCAGGGGACACCGGGGAGCTGTTTTTT. This gives the protein CASSLGAGDTGELFF.

This clone was observed once. V and J are TRBV3-1 (or the pseudogene TRBV3-2) and TRBJ2-3, with 11 bases identical to TRBD1. J was trimmed by 4 bases and V by 2 bases; bases with no gene match: 8. The CDR3 length is 17 residues. Germline CDR1 is LGHDT and CDR2 is YNNKEL (reference sequence). CDR3 loop: CASSQTGQGDPPDTQYF. In nucleotides, the CDR3 is TGTGCCAGCAGCCAAACGGGACAGGGGGACCCTCCAGATACGCAGTATTTT.

The chain uses TRBV18 and TRBJ2-3; D is ambiguous. Deletions cut 3 bases from V and 4 bases from J, with 8 bases between. Germline loops: CDR1 KGHSH, CDR2 LQKENI. CDR3 size: 13 residues. The CDR3 reads CASSPLEADTQYF. CDR3 nucleotides: TGTGCCAGCTCACCCCTAGAAGCAGATACGCAGTATTTT.

This clone was seen once. The rearrangement links TRBV19 to TRBJ1-6, with D perhaps TRBD1 (6 bases). The V gene's germline CDR1 is LNHDA and CDR2 SQIVND (reference sequence). The V gene lost 3 bases and the J gene lost 11 bases, with 17 bases spanning the gap. CDR3 length equals 15 residues. The CDR3 bases are TGTGCCAGTAGTATGTTGCGGACAGAATTTCCACCCCTCCACTTT. It codes for CASSMLRTEFPPLHF. The variable domain in full, with the rest retrieved from reference TRBV19 and TRBJ1-6, is DGGITQSPKYLFRKEGQNVTLSCEQNLNHDAMYWYRQDPGQGLRLIYYSQIVNDFQKGDIAEGYSVSREKKESFPLTVTSAQKNPTAFYLCASSMLRTEFPPLHFGNGTRLTVT.

This clone has a handful of counts. This chain connects TRBV19 to TRBJ2-2; weak D call: TRBD1 (5 bases). Per the germline V gene, CDR1 is LNHDA and CDR2 is SQIVND (reference sequence). CDR3 length equals 13 residues. The V gene lost 10 bases and the J gene lost 4 bases, with 13 bases spanning the gap. The DNA for the CDR3 is TGTGCCACCCCGGCAGGGCGCACCGGGGAGCTGTTTTTT. As protein: CATPAGRTGELFF. The full variable domain, its missing parts supplied by reference TRBV19 and TRBJ2-2, is DGGITQSPKYLFRKEGQNVTLSCEQNLNHDAMYWYRQDPGQGLRLIYYSQIVNDFQKGDIAEGYSVSREKKESFPLTVTSAQKNPTAFYLCATPAGRTGELFFGEGSRLTVL.

The CDR3 is CASSLLGQGDGEQFF. CDR3 bases: TGTGCCAGCAGCTTACTAGGACAGGGTGACGGTGAGCAGTTCTTC. V gene TRBV11-3 combines with J gene TRBJ2-1; 8 nucleotides agree with TRBD1. Germline V gives CDR1 SGHNT, CDR2 YENEEA. CDR3 size: 15 residues. Trimming removed 2 bases from V and 9 bases from J; junction bases left unmatched: 9.

The genes are TRBV10-2 and TRBJ1-1; TRBD1 agrees at 12 bases. Germline assignment: CDR1 WSHSY and CDR2 SAAADI. V shed 1 base, J shed 7 bases, and the junction held 4 bases outside the gene matches. The CDR3 runs to 15 residues. CDR3 sequence reads: CASSEWGQGAGEAFF. The DNA for the CDR3 is TGCGCCAGCAGTGAGTGGGGACAGGGGGCTGGTGAAGCTTTCTTT.

A single count supports this clone. The CDR3 here is CASSQDRGVDNEQYF. The CDR3 nucleotides are TGTGCCAGCAGCCAAGATCGGGGGGTGGACAACGAGCAGTACTTC. J is TRBJ2-7 and V is TRBV3-1 (or the pseudogene TRBV3-2); 7 nucleotides agree with TRBD2. From germline, CDR1 is LGHDT and CDR2 YNNKEL (reference sequence). CDR3 size: 15 residues. Trimming cost V 0 bases and J 5 bases; bases outside gene matches: 7.

The chain couples TRBV5-1 to TRBJ2-3; 13 bases line up with TRBD2. Germline assignment: CDR1 SGHRS and CDR2 YFSETQ. CDR3 size: 15 residues. The V segment lost 3 bases and the J segment 9 bases; nucleotides outside the gene matches: 7. CDR3 sequence reads: CASSSGGLAGQTQYF. CDR3 sequence (DNA): TGCGCCAGCAGCTCGGGGGGACTAGCGGGACAAACGCAGTATTTT.

The chain combines TRBV27 with TRBJ1-2; tentatively, D is TRBD1 (6 bases). V was shortened by 4 bases and J by 1 base, with 13 bases between the two germline ends. The germline V gene has CDR1 MNHEY and CDR2 SMNVEV (reference sequence). The CDR3 has 15 residues. The CDR3 DNA reads TGTGCCAGCAGTTCTGAGGACAGAATTAACTATGGCTACACCTTC. Translating gives CASSSEDRINYGYTF.

This chain uses TRBV20-1 with TRBJ2-5; D remains unclear. This CDR3 spans 14 amino acids. From germline, CDR1 is DFQATT and CDR2 SNEGSKA (reference sequence). Trimming stripped 5 bases from V and 2 bases from J, with 15 bases between. CDR3 coding DNA: TGCAGTGCTCGTGAGTCTAACCGGCAAGAGACCCAGTACTTC. This gives the protein CSARESNRQETQYF.

The chain joins TRBV7-9 to TRBJ1-1; weak D call: TRBD1 (5 bases). In germline, CDR1 is SEHNR, CDR2 FQNEAQ (reference sequence). This CDR3 spans 14 amino acids. Trimming took off 5 bases at V and 0 bases at J, with 10 bases between the two ends. The CDR3 protein is CASSERQMNTEAFF. The CDR3 DNA is TGTGCCAGCAGCGAACGACAGATGAACACTGAAGCTTTCTTT.

In regard to this clone: Other DNA sequences of this sample code for an identical CDR3. The J gene is TRBJ1-2, the V gene TRBV18; 9 bases are shared with TRBD1. After removal of 3 bases from V and 6 bases from J, the junction contained 2 bases not matched to a gene. Germline loops: CDR1 KGHSH, CDR2 LQKENI. CDR3 size: 13 residues. The CDR3 sequence is CASSPGQGDGYTF. The DNA for the CDR3 is TGTGCCAGCTCACCGGGACAGGGCGATGGCTACACCTTC.

This sequence joins TRBV15 and TRBJ2-6; 7 nucleotides agree with TRBD2. Losses at the gene ends were 5 bases for V and 4 bases for J; bases not matched to a gene: 8. Per the germline V gene, CDR1 is LNHNV and CDR2 is YYDKDF (reference sequence). The CDR3 has 16 residues. The CDR3 DNA is TGTGCCACCAGCGATTTTGCTAGCGGAGGGGCCAACGTCCTGACTTTC. Its protein product is CATSDFASGGANVLTF. The full variable domain, in which reference TRBV15 and TRBJ2-6 provide the parts outside the CDR3, is DAMVIQNPRYQVTQFGKPVTLSCSQTLNHNVMYWYQQKSSQAPKLLFHYYDKDFNNEADTPDNFQSRRPNTSFCFLDIRSPGLGDTAMYLCATSDFASGGANVLTFGAGSRLTVL.

The V call is TRBV4-1, the J call TRBJ2-4, with 10 positions matching TRBD2. The V gene end was trimmed by 1 base and the J gene end by 6 bases; junction bases not matched to a gene: 9. The CDR3 is made up of 17 amino acids. Germline CDR1 is MGHRA and CDR2 is YSYEKL. The CDR3 DNA reads TGCGCCAGCAGCCAAGCTCCCTTAGCGGGAGGCGGAAACATTCAGTACTTC. It translates to CASSQAPLAGGGNIQYF.

The V gene is TRBV2, the J gene TRBJ2-1; TRBD2 matches at 9 bases. Per the germline V gene, CDR1 is SNHLY and CDR2 is FYNNEI. Losses at the gene ends were 8 bases for V and 6 bases for J; bases not matched to a gene: 8. This CDR3 spans 14 amino acids. The CDR3 reads CASRGLAPVNEQFF. The CDR3 DNA is TGTGCCAGCCGGGGACTAGCACCGGTCAATGAGCAGTTCTTC.

The chain uses TRBV12-3 or TRBV12-4 and TRBJ1-1, with 8 bases identical to TRBD1. With V trimmed by 6 bases and J by 5 bases, 5 bases remained unmatched. This CDR3 is built from 13 residues. The CDR3 region has the DNA TGTGCCAGCAGAATGACAGGGGTGACTGAAGCTTTCTTT. Its protein is CASRMTGVTEAFF.

The rearrangement links TRBV20-1 to TRBJ1-2; 9 positions agree with TRBD1. The CDR3 has 17 residues. V shed 3 bases, J shed 0 bases, and the junction held 11 bases outside the gene matches. Germline CDR1 is DFQATT and CDR2 is SNEGSKA (reference sequence). The CDR3 region is CSASGRDRAHTNYGYTF. CDR3 DNA: TGCAGTGCTAGTGGGCGGGACAGGGCGCATACTAACTATGGCTACACCTTC.

The chain employs TRBV7-8 and TRBJ2-7; D remains ambiguous. Trimming shortened V by 5 bases and J by 4 bases, and 9 bases separated the two germline ends. Germline V gives CDR1 SGHVS, CDR2 FQNEAQ. The length of the CDR3 is 12 residues. Here the CDR3 reads CASSPRTYEQYF. In nucleotides, the CDR3 is TGTGCCAGCAGCCCCCGCACTTACGAGCAGTACTTC.

This sequence joins TRBV11-3 and TRBJ1-1; weak D call: TRBD1 (6 bases). V was cut by 3 bases and J by 4 bases, with 9 bases left in between. Germline CDR1 SGHNT, CDR2 YENEEA. The CDR3 sequence is 13 residues long. This CDR3 reads CASSFTRGTEAFF. CDR3 DNA sequence: TGTGCCAGCAGCTTTACCAGGGGCACTGAAGCTTTCTTT.

This clone appeared a single time. The genes are TRBV7-5 and TRBJ2-5; the D segment call TRBD1 is taken from the table without a DNA check. TRBV7-5 is annotated as a pseudogene. This CDR3 has 13 amino acids. The CDR3 DNA is TGTGCCAGAAGCTCCTTATGGGCCGAGACCCAGTACTTC. It encodes CARSSLWAETQYF.

As regards this clone: One junction end disagrees with the germline gene, perhaps due to a read error. As DNA, the CDR3 is TGTGCCAGCAGCTTAGACTACAGGGGCGCTTTT. This codes for CASSLDYRGAF. The chain carries TRBV7-9 and TRBJ2-2; 7 bases align to TRBD1. Looked up from germline, CDR1 is SEHNR and CDR2 is FQNEAQ (reference sequence). The CDR3 is 11 residues long.

The chain links TRBV11-3 to TRBJ2-3; 14 nucleotides align to TRBD2. CDR3 length equals 17 residues. Per germline, CDR1 SGHNT and CDR2 YENEEA. The trim removed 5 bases at V and 2 bases at J, leaving 6 bases unmatched. This CDR3 reads CASSPGLAGAATDTQYF. The CDR3 nucleotides are TGTGCCAGCAGCCCGGGACTAGCGGGAGCCGCCACAGATACGCAGTATTTT.

The chain joins TRBV14 to TRBJ1-2, with D tentatively TRBD1 (5 bases). The CDR3 has 16 amino acids. Germline V gives CDR1 SGHDN, CDR2 FVKESK. V was clipped by 4 bases and J by 0 bases, with 15 bases between them. The CDR3 region is CASSPNVAGTNYGYTF. In DNA, the CDR3 is TGTGCCAGCAGCCCCAACGTGGCAGGGACTAACTATGGCTACACCTTC.

This chain uses TRBV7-2 with TRBJ1-1, with D tentatively TRBD1 (5 bases). Germline-derived CDR1 and CDR2 are SGHTA and FQGNSA. V was clipped by 5 bases and J by 4 bases, with 20 bases between them. The CDR3 spans 16 residues. In nucleotides, the CDR3 is TGTGCCAGCAGCCTCGGAGGGGTCGGGTGGGCCACTGAAGCTTTCTTT. Its protein product is CASSLGGVGWATEAFF.